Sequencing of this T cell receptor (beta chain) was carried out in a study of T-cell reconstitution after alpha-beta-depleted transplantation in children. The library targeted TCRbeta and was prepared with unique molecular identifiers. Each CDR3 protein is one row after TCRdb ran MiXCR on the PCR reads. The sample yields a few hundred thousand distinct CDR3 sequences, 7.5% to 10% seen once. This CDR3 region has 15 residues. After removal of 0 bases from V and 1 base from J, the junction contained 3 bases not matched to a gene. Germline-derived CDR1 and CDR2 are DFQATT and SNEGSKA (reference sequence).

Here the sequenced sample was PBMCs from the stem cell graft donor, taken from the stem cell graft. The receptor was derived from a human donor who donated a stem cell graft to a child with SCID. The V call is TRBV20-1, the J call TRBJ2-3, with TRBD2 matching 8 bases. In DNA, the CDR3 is TGCAGTGCTAGAGAGGATAGCGGGGGCACAGATACGCAGTATTTT. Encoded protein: CSAREDSGGTDTQYF.